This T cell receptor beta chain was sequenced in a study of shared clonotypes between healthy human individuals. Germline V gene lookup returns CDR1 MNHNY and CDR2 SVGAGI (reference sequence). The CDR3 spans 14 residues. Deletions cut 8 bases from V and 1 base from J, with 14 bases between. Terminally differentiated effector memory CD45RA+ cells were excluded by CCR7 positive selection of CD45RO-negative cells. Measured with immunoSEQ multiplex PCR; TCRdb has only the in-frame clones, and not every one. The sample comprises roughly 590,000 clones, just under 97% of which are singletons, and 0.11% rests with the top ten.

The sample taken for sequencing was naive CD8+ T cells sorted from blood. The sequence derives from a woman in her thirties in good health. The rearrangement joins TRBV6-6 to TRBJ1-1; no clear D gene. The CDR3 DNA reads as TGTGCCAGCTGGGCAAGCGGAACGAACACTGAAGCTTTCTTT. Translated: CASWASGTNTEAFF.